The next 21 T cell receptor beta chains were all read from a single sample in a study of blood T cell repertoires in COVID-19. Clones were sequenced by immunoSEQ multiplex PCR, and TCRdb holds only the in-frame ones, with some missing. Among 280,000 or so clones listed, approximately 86% were seen once. The specimen was peripheral blood. Receptors originate from a woman aged 25-40 years who had recovered from COVID-19.

In the case of this clone: Other DNA sequences from this sample encode an identical CDR3 as well. The chain has TRBV19 and TRBJ1-5; D not resolved. Trimming pared 3 bases from V and 2 bases from J, leaving 8 bases between. The germline V gene has CDR1 LNHDA and CDR2 SQIVND (reference sequence). The length of the CDR3 is 14 residues. Here the CDR3 DNA reads TGTGCCAGTAGTATTCGGGTTGGCAATCAGCCCCAGCATTTT. Amino acid sequence: CASSIRVGNQPQHF.

The chain is built from TRBV6-6 and TRBJ2-2, with D tentatively TRBD1 (6 bases). Germline V gene sequence: CDR1 MNHNY, CDR2 SVGAGI (reference sequence). V was cut by 6 bases and J by 1 base, with 9 bases left in between. There are 14 residues in the CDR3. CDR3 DNA: TGTGCCAGCAGCGTGGGACAGAACACCGGGGAGCTGTTTTTT. It encodes CASSVGQNTGELFF.

The V call is TRBV7-3, the J call TRBJ2-1; 9 nucleotides align to TRBD2. The V gene end was trimmed by 1 base and the J gene end by 5 bases; junction bases not matched to a gene: 3. Germline V CDR1 and CDR2: SGHTA, FQGTGA. The CDR3 spans 15 residues. CDR3 protein: CASSLMASGNNEQFF. The CDR3 coding sequence is TGTGCCAGCAGCTTAATGGCTAGCGGGAACAATGAGCAGTTCTTC.

The genes are TRBV4-1 and TRBJ2-7; 9 nucleotides match TRBD1. The germline V gene encodes CDR1 MGHRA and CDR2 YSYEKL. V was clipped by 6 bases and J by 2 bases; unmatched bases: 5. The CDR3 is 14 residues long. DNA of the CDR3: TGCGCCAGCAGTCTCGGGACAGGGACCTACGAGCAGTACTTC. Residues: CASSLGTGTYEQYF.

The chain is built from TRBV5-3 and TRBJ2-7; tentative D call: TRBD1 (6 bases). TRBV5-3 is treated as an ORF (open reading frame) with a function not yet certain. V lost 0 bases and J 0 bases, leaving 7 bases between the germline ends. The CDR3 extends over 14 amino acids. The CDR3 here is CARSLGDISYEQYF. The DNA for the CDR3 is TGTGCCAGAAGCTTGGGGGACATCTCCTACGAGCAGTACTTC.

The chain is built from TRBV5-1 and TRBJ1-2, with 7 bases that match TRBD1. The CDR3 spans 13 residues. V lost 4 bases, J lost 5 bases, and 5 bases stayed unmatched. From germline, CDR1 is SGHRS and CDR2 YFSETQ. The CDR3 region is CASSTGTAYGYTF. The CDR3 DNA is TGCGCCAGCAGCACCGGGACAGCTTATGGCTACACCTTC.

This chain connects TRBV11-1 to TRBJ1-5; D is undetermined. V was cut by 1 base and J by 6 bases, with 7 bases left in between. Germline V gene sequence: CDR1 SGHAT, CDR2 FQDESV (reference sequence). This CDR3 has 13 residues. The CDR3 reads CASSLDGVQPQHF. CDR3 nucleotides: TGTGCCAGCAGCTTAGACGGGGTTCAGCCCCAGCATTTT.

In its sample, this clone was seen a few times. The DNA of the CDR3 is TGTGCCAGCAGTTACTCAAGGGGTGCGGGCTACACCTTC. Its translation is CASSYSRGAGYTF. The chain links TRBV6-5 to TRBJ1-2, with D possibly TRBD1 on 5 matching bases. Germline V gene sequence: CDR1 MNHEY, CDR2 SVGAGI. The CDR3 is 13 amino acids. Trimming stripped 0 bases from V and 8 bases from J, with 10 bases between.

The chain employs TRBV5-1 and TRBJ2-7, with 10 bases aligning to TRBD1. V lost 3 bases and J lost 5; bases outside the gene matches: 8. The germline gives CDR1 SGHRS, CDR2 YFSETQ. The CDR3 spans 15 residues. CDR3 in amino acids: CASSSLGTGEHEQYF. CDR3 in DNA: TGCGCCAGCAGCTCCCTCGGGACAGGGGAACACGAGCAGTACTTC.

This clone was counted once. The V gene is TRBV28, the J gene TRBJ2-1; 10 nucleotides match TRBD2. Germline V gives CDR1 MDHEN, CDR2 SYDVKM. The trim removed 1 base at V and 7 bases at J, leaving 13 bases unmatched. The CDR3 sequence is 18 residues long. CDR3 bases: TGTGCCAGCAGTTTATTCGAGGCTAGCGGGAGCGCCTGGAATGAGCAGTTCTTC. Amino acid sequence: CASSLFEASGSAWNEQFF.

This clone was recorded only once. The chain has TRBV4-1 and TRBJ1-1; 8 positions agree with TRBD1. CDR3 length: 12 amino acids. V lost 4 bases to trimming and J lost 9 bases; unmatched junction nucleotides: 4. Germline-derived CDR1 and CDR2 are MGHRA and YSYEKL. CDR3: CASSPRTGKAFF. Written as DNA, the CDR3 is TGCGCCAGCAGCCCCCGGACAGGGAAAGCTTTCTTT.

The chain combines TRBV5-5 with TRBJ2-1, with 10 bases fitting TRBD2. V was pared by 2 bases and J by 5 bases, with 4 bases of the junction left unmatched. The CDR3 has 15 residues. Germline lookup yields CDR1 SGHKS and CDR2 YYEKEE (reference sequence). CDR3 in amino acids: CASSLYSGGNNEQFF. The CDR3 DNA follows: TGTGCCAGCAGCTTATATAGCGGGGGGAACAATGAGCAGTTCTTC. Complete variable domain (other parts from reference TRBV5-5 and TRBJ2-1): DAGVTQSPTHLIKTRGQQVTLRCSPISGHKSVSWYQQVLGQGPQFIFQYYEKEERGRGNFPDRFSARQFPNYSSELNVNALLLGDSALYLCASSLYSGGNNEQFFGPGTRLTVL.

V usage is TRBV7-2 and J usage is TRBJ2-3; 10 bases agree with TRBD2. The CDR3 covers 16 residues. V trimming: 5 bases; J trimming: 2 bases; junction bases outside the gene matches: 7. Germline V gives CDR1 SGHTA, CDR2 FQGNSA. The DNA for the CDR3 is TGTGCCAGCAGCGCAGGAGCGGGGGGGGCCACAGATACGCAGTATTTT. Amino acids: CASSAGAGGATDTQYF. The variable domain in full, completed from reference TRBV7-2 and TRBJ2-3, reads GAGVSQSPSNKVTEKGKDVELRCDPISGHTALYWYRQSLGQGLEFLIYFQGNSAPDKSGLPSDRFSAERTGGSVSTLTIQRTQQEDSAVYLCASSAGAGGATDTQYFGPGTRLTVL.

The rearrangement uses TRBV6-2 or TRBV6-3 and TRBJ2-3; 8 nucleotides match TRBD1. From germline, CDR1 is MNHEY and CDR2 SVGEGT. V trimming: 5 bases; J trimming: 7 bases; junction bases outside the gene matches: 11. The CDR3 has 15 amino acids. In DNA, the CDR3 is TGTGCCAGCAGTGGGACAGGTGGTAGCTGGAATACGCAGTATTTT. As protein: CASSGTGGSWNTQYF.

The rearrangement joins TRBV28 to TRBJ2-3; 14 bases are shared with TRBD2. The CDR3 runs 18 residues. The junction had 5 bases not matched to a gene; V was cut back by 3 bases and J by 0 bases. Germline lookup yields CDR1 MDHEN and CDR2 SYDVKM. In nucleotides, the CDR3 is TGTGCCAGCAGTTTTTCGGGACTAGCGGGAGCAAGCACAGATACGCAGTATTTT. Protein product: CASSFSGLAGASTDTQYF.

The J gene is TRBJ2-5, the V gene TRBV7-3, with a weak D call TRBD2 (6 bases). V was pared by 6 bases and J by 2 bases, with 10 bases between. Per the germline V gene, CDR1 is SGHTA and CDR2 is FQGTGA. This CDR3 comprises 13 residues. This CDR3 is CASSRTTQETQYF. The CDR3 DNA is TGTGCCAGCAGTAGGACTACTCAAGAGACCCAGTACTTC.

The chain has TRBV11-3 and TRBJ2-7; D perhaps matches TRBD2 (6 bases). Deletions cut 2 bases from V and 7 bases from J, with 15 bases between. The CDR3 is made up of 14 amino acids. Germline CDR1 is SGHNT and CDR2 is YENEEA. The CDR3: CASSLFGAAGEQYF. The CDR3 coding sequence is TGTGCCAGCAGCTTATTCGGGGCGGCGGGGGAGCAGTACTTC.

The V gene is TRBV5-6, the J gene TRBJ1-2; 7 nucleotides agree with TRBD1. J was trimmed by 6 bases and V by 4 bases; bases with no gene match: 9. This CDR3 is built from 14 residues. Germline CDR1 reads SGHDT; CDR2 reads YYEEEE. The CDR3 sequence: CASSPQGGLHGYTF. The CDR3 DNA follows: TGTGCCAGCAGCCCGCAGGGGGGTTTGCATGGCTACACCTTC.

The chain employs TRBV5-5 and TRBJ2-2, with TRBD1 as a possible D gene (6 bases). The CDR3 length is 16 residues. Germline loops: CDR1 SGHKS, CDR2 YYEKEE (reference sequence). V was cut by 3 bases and J by 5 bases, with 17 bases left in between. The chain's CDR3 is CASSWTINRATGELFF. CDR3 nucleotide sequence: TGTGCCAGCAGCTGGACGATTAACAGGGCAACCGGGGAGCTGTTTTTT.

The rearrangement uses TRBV19 and TRBJ1-2; D is ambiguous. Germline CDR1 is LNHDA and CDR2 is SQIVND (reference sequence). Deletions cut 6 bases from V and 2 bases from J, with 16 bases between. This CDR3 is built from 15 residues. CDR3 in DNA: TGTGCCAGTAGCTTACGTCGGGAGGGAAACTATGGCTACACCTTC. Its translation: CASSLRREGNYGYTF.

The chain couples TRBV27 to TRBJ2-7; tentative D call: TRBD1 (5 bases). CDR1 MNHEY and CDR2 SMNVEV come from the germline V gene (reference sequence). The CDR3 covers 13 residues. V lost 2 bases, J lost 1 base, and 6 bases lay in between. In DNA form, the CDR3 reads TGTGCCAGCAGTTTAGACAGTTCCTACGAGCAGTACTTC. Protein sequence: CASSLDSSYEQYF.